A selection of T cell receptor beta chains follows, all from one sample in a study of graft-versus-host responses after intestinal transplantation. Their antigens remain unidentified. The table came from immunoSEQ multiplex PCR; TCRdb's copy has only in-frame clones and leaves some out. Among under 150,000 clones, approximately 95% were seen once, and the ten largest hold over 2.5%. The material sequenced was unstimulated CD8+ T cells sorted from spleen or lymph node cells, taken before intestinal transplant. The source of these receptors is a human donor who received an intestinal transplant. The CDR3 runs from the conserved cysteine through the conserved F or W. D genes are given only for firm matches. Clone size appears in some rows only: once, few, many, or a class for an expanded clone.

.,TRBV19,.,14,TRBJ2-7,CASSMGLWPYEQYF,TGTGCCAGTAGTATGGGACTTTGGCCCTACGAGCAGTACTTC
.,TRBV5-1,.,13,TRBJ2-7,CASSLSRNYEQYF,TGCGCCAGCAGCTTGAGTAGAAACTACGAGCAGTACTTC
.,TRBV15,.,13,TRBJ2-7,CATSRDRVYEQYF,TGTGCCACCAGCAGAGATAGGGTCTACGAGCAGTACTTC
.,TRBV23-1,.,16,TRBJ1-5,CASSQSLPAYNQPQHF,TGCGCCAGCAGTCAATCCCTACCAGCTTACAATCAGCCCCAGCATTTT
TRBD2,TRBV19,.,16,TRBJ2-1,CASSIEGTSGYNEQFF,TGTGCCAGTAGTATAGAGGGGACTAGTGGTTACAATGAGCAGTTCTTC
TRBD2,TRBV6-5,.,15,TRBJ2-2,CASSLAGSNTGELFF,TGTGCCAGCAGCCTAGCGGGTTCGAACACCGGGGAGCTGTTTTTT
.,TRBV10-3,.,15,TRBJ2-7,CAISVGGQSLGEQYF,TGTGCCATCAGTGTGGGGGGACAGAGCCTAGGGGAGCAGTACTTC
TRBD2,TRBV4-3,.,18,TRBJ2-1,CASSQVPAGAVSYNEQFF,TGCGCCAGCAGCCAAGTCCCAGCGGGAGCCGTCTCCTACAATGAGCAGTTCTTC
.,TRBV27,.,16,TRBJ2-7,CASSLYPGLPSYEQYF,TGTGCCAGCAGTTTATATCCGGGACTTCCCTCCTACGAGCAGTACTTC
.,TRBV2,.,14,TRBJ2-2,CASLMAANTGELFF,TGTGCCAGCCTCATGGCAGCGAACACCGGGGAGCTGTTTTTT
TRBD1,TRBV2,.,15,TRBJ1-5,CASRASTGLGQPQHF,TGTGCCAGCAGAGCATCGACAGGGCTGGGTCAGCCCCAGCATTTT
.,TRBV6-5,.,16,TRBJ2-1,CASSYPPGSSYNEQFF,TGTGCCAGCAGTTACCCGCCAGGGAGCTCCTACAATGAGCAGTTCTTC
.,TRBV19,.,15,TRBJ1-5,CASSPSTEDNQPQHF,TGTGCCAGTAGCCCCTCCACAGAAGACAATCAGCCCCAGCATTTT
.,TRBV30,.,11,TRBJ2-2,CAWSETGELFF,TGTGCCTGGAGTGAGACCGGGGAGCTGTTTTTT
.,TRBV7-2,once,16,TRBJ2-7,CASSLAVAGRRPEQYF,TGTGCCAGCAGCTTAGCTGTTGCGGGACGGAGACCTGAGCAGTACTTC
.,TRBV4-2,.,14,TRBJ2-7,CASSPRQGGYEQYF,TGTGCCAGCAGCCCCCGGCAGGGGGGCTACGAGCAGTACTTC
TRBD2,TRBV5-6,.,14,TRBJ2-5,CASSGTSGQETQYF,TGTGCCAGCAGCGGGACTAGCGGGCAAGAGACCCAGTACTTC
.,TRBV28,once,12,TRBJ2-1,CASSPDRYWQFF,TGTGCCAGCAGTCCGGATAGGTACTGGCAGTTCTTC
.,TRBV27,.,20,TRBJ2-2,CASPSLGRGLSGGNTGELFF,TGTGCCAGCCCTTCCCTAGGGCGGGGACTGAGCGGAGGGAACACCGGGGAGCTGTTTTTT
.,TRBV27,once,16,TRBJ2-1,CASSLSPTSSYNEQFF,TGTGCCAGCAGTTTATCCCCCACGAGCTCCTACAATGAGCAGTTCTTC
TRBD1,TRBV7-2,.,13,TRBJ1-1,CASSSSTGDQAFF,TGTGCCAGCAGCTCCTCAACAGGGGACCAAGCTTTCTTT
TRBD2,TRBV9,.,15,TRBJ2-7,CASSPMPREVDEQYF,TGTGCCAGCAGCCCCATGCCTCGGGAGGTGGACGAGCAGTACTTC
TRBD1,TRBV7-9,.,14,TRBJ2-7,CASSLAPDRGEQYF,TGTGCCAGCAGCTTAGCACCCGACAGGGGCGAGCAGTACTTC
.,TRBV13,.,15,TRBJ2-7,CASSYVLLGGYEQYF,TGTGCCAGCAGCTACGTCCTTCTAGGAGGTTACGAGCAGTACTTC
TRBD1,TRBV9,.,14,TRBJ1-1,CASSPNQRGQQAFF,TGTGCCAGCAGCCCCAATCAAAGGGGACAGCAAGCTTTCTTT
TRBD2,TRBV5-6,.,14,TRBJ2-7,CASSPGTSYYEQYF,TGTGCCAGCAGCCCCGGGACTAGCTATTACGAGCAGTACTTC
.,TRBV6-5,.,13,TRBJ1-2,CASRVLGAYGYTF,TGTGCCAGCAGAGTTCTCGGGGCTTATGGCTACACCTTC
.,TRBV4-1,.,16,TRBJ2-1,CASSQVSDSSYNEQFF,TGCGCCAGCAGCCAAGTTTCGGACAGTAGCTACAATGAGCAGTTCTTC
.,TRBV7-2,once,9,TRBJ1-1,CASSLSAFF,TGTGCCAGCAGCTTATCGGCTTTCTTT
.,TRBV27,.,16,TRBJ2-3,CASSLGVWGSTDTQYF,TGTGCCAGCAGTTTAGGGGTTTGGGGTAGCACAGATACGCAGTATTTT
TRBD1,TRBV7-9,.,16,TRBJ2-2,CASSRYRGRVTGELFF,TGTGCCAGCAGTAGATACAGGGGGCGCGTAACCGGGGAGCTGTTTTTT
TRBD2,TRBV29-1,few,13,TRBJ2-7,CSVLTGRNYEQYF,TGCAGCGTCCTAACCGGGAGGAACTACGAGCAGTACTTC
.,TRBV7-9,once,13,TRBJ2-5,CASRPGDQETQYF,TGTGCCAGCCGGCCGGGGGACCAAGAGACCCAGTACTTC
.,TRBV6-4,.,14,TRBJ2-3,CASSERPSTDTQYF,TGTGCCAGCAGTGAGCGACCAAGCACAGATACGCAGTATTTT
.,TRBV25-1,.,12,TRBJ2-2,CASSVRTGELFF,TGTGCCAGCAGTGTAAGGACCGGGGAGCTGTTTTTT
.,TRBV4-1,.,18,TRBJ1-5,CASSQEVGLKTRNQPQHF,TGCGCCAGCAGCCAAGAGGTAGGATTAAAGACGCGCAATCAGCCCCAGCATTTT
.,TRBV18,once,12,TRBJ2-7,CASSQAATEQYF,TGTGCCAGCTCACAGGCAGCAACCGAGCAGTACTTC
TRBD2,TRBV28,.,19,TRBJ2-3,CASSSPKAREGWGTDTQYF,TGTGCCAGCAGTTCTCCCAAGGCCCGGGAGGGTTGGGGGACAGATACGCAGTATTTT
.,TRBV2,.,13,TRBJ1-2,CASILAVTYGYTF,TGTGCCAGCATTCTTGCGGTGACCTATGGCTACACCTTC
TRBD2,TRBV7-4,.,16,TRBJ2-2,CASSPASGRDTGELFF,TGTGCCAGCAGCCCAGCTAGCGGGCGGGACACCGGGGAGCTGTTTTTT
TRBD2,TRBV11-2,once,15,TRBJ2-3,CASSLAGRDSDTQYF,TGTGCCAGCAGCTTAGCGGGGAGGGATTCAGATACGCAGTATTTT
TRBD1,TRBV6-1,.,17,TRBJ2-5,CASSDGERDRGEETQYF,TGTGCCAGCAGTGATGGGGAGCGGGACAGGGGGGAAGAGACCCAGTACTTC
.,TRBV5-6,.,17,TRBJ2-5,CASSLVFMGEEQETQYF,TGTGCCAGCAGCTTGGTTTTTATGGGGGAGGAGCAAGAGACCCAGTACTTC
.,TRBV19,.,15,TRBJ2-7,CASSQGEEGSYEQYF,TGTGCCAGTTCACAGGGCGAGGAGGGCTCCTACGAGCAGTACTTC
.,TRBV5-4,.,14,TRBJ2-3,CASSLGPNTDTQYF,TGTGCCAGCAGCTTGGGTCCGAACACAGATACGCAGTATTTT
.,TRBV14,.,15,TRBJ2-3,CASSPLGTYTDTQYF,TGTGCCAGCAGCCCACTCGGGACGTACACAGATACGCAGTATTTT
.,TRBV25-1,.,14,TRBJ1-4,CASSEYKGNEKLFF,TGTGCCAGCAGTGAATATAAAGGGAATGAAAAACTGTTTTTT